These 30 T cell receptor beta chains share one sample of origin, sequenced in a study of blood T cell repertoires in COVID-19. This table comes from immunoSEQ multiplex PCR, and its TCRdb copy is limited to in-frame clones, with some not included. The sample contains 100,000 or so clones, 69% of which appear only once. Sequences were obtained from peripheral blood. Receptor source: an elderly man with acute or convalescent COVID-19.

The chain combines TRBV7-9 with TRBJ2-7; 10 nucleotides match TRBD2. Looked up from germline, CDR1 is SEHNR and CDR2 is FQNEAQ (reference sequence). The trim removed 5 bases at V and 2 bases at J, leaving 6 bases unmatched. The CDR3 totals 15 residues. The CDR3 is CASSSTSGTPYEQYF. In nucleotides, the CDR3 is TGTGCCAGCAGCAGTACTAGCGGGACTCCCTACGAGCAGTACTTC.

The chain couples TRBV7-8 to TRBJ2-3; TRBD1 aligns across 7 bases. The trim removed 2 bases at V and 4 bases at J, leaving 6 bases unmatched. The length of the CDR3 is 15 residues. Germline V CDR1 and CDR2: SGHVS, FQNEAQ. The CDR3 DNA sequence: TGTGCCAGCAGCTTACTCGCCAGGGGGTCAGATACGCAGTATTTT. Encoded protein: CASSLLARGSDTQYF.

This clone was seen only a few times. The rearrangement links TRBV29-1 to TRBJ2-7, with 7 bases that match TRBD2. The V segment lost 5 bases and the J segment 0 bases; nucleotides outside the gene matches: 13. This CDR3 is built from 16 residues. Germline-derived CDR1 and CDR2 are SQVTM and ANQGSEA. The CDR3 region is CSVITGGTSGSYEQYF. CDR3 DNA sequence: TGCAGCGTTATCACCGGGGGGACCTCGGGCTCCTACGAGCAGTACTTC.

V is TRBV28 and J is TRBJ1-1; tentative D call: TRBD1 (5 bases). Trimming cost V 5 bases and J 4 bases, with 14 bases left between them. This CDR3 contains 14 residues. Germline V gene lookup returns CDR1 MDHEN and CDR2 SYDVKM. The CDR3 nucleotides are TGTGCCAGCAGTCCGTATTTCAGGGTCACTGAAGCTTTCTTT. Encoded protein: CASSPYFRVTEAFF.

The chain combines TRBV14 with TRBJ2-2; D is possibly TRBD2 (5 bases). This CDR3 comprises 15 residues. Germline V CDR1 and CDR2: SGHDN, FVKESK. With 4 bases removed from V and 6 bases from J, the gap between germline ends came to 15 bases. The CDR3 DNA sequence: TGTGCCAGCAGCCCGTCGGCCCCCGGGGCCGGGGAGCTGTTTTTT. Its protein product is CASSPSAPGAGELFF.

This clone was observed a few times. The rearrangement joins TRBV7-2 to TRBJ2-3; 7 bases are shared with TRBD1. Germline-derived CDR1 and CDR2 are SGHTA and FQGNSA. With V trimmed by 5 bases and J by 3 bases, 8 bases remained unmatched. The CDR3 has 15 amino acids. The CDR3 loop is CASSPTGLETDTQYF. The CDR3 nucleotides are TGTGCCAGCAGCCCGACAGGGTTGGAGACAGATACGCAGTATTTT.

The sample holds one count of this clone. J is TRBJ2-3 and V is TRBV2; TRBD2 agrees at 8 bases. Unmatched junction bases numbered 2, after V lost 8 bases and J lost 1 base. Germline assignment: CDR1 SNHLY and CDR2 FYNNEI. The CDR3 runs 13 residues. CDR3 sequence reads: CASETSGTDTQYF. CDR3 bases: TGTGCCAGCGAGACTAGCGGCACAGATACGCAGTATTTT.

DNA of the CDR3: TGTGCCAGCTCACCTGACAGGGACCATGGCTACACCTTC. It encodes CASSPDRDHGYTF. The rearrangement links TRBV18 to TRBJ1-2; 7 positions agree with TRBD1. The junction had 4 bases not matched to a gene; V was cut back by 3 bases and J by 6 bases. This CDR3 region has 13 residues. CDR1 is KGHSH, CDR2 LQKENI, per germline.

The chain combines TRBV6-7 with TRBJ2-7, with TRBD1 identical over 9 bases. TRBV6-7 belongs to the ORF category, with a function that is uncertain. The CDR3 totals 14 residues. The J segment lost 3 bases and the V segment lost 10 bases, leaving 10 bases of the junction unmatched. Here the CDR3 reads CANKTRTGDYEQYF. CDR3 DNA sequence: TGTGCCAACAAGACCAGGACAGGGGACTACGAGCAGTACTTC.

This clone occurred a few times. This chain links TRBV2 with TRBJ2-7; D gene uncertain. CDR3 length: 12 amino acids. V lost 6 bases and J 0 bases, leaving 6 bases between the germline ends. Germline assignment: CDR1 SNHLY and CDR2 FYNNEI. CDR3 in amino acids: CASRQNSYEQYF. The CDR3 DNA is TGTGCCAGCAGGCAGAACTCCTACGAGCAGTACTTC.

This clone was recorded only once. This rearrangement joins TRBV5-1 to TRBJ2-7; the D gene is possibly TRBD2 (5 bases). CDR3 length equals 14 residues. CDR1 and CDR2 from the germline V gene are SGHRS and YFSETQ. Trimming removed 1 base at V and 7 bases at J, with 15 bases between. CDR3 region: CASSLSTTGVEQYF. CDR3 coding DNA: TGCGCCAGCAGCTTGTCTACAACCGGGGTGGAGCAGTACTTC.

A single count supports this clone. V usage is TRBV7-2 and J usage is TRBJ2-1; 9 bases line up with TRBD2. CDR1 is SGHTA, CDR2 FQGNSA, per germline. With V trimmed by 1 base and J by 4 bases, 2 bases remained unmatched. This CDR3 has 15 residues. CDR3 region: CASSLGLAVYNEQFF. Here the CDR3 DNA reads TGTGCCAGCAGCTTAGGACTAGCGGTTTACAATGAGCAGTTCTTC.

This clone was observed a few times. The chain's CDR3 is CASISTGYGYTF. The CDR3 nucleotides are TGTGCCAGCATCTCGACAGGCTATGGCTACACCTTC. V and J are TRBV28 and TRBJ1-2; a weak D match, TRBD1 (6 bases). The length of the CDR3 is 12 residues. Germline CDR1 is MDHEN and CDR2 is SYDVKM. V was cut by 7 bases and J by 4 bases, with 10 bases left in between.

V is TRBV4-3 and J is TRBJ2-1; 12 bases line up with TRBD2. The CDR3 extends over 17 amino acids. The J segment lost 7 bases and the V segment lost 0 bases, leaving 7 bases of the junction unmatched. CDR1 is LGHNA, CDR2 YSLEER, per germline. The CDR3 spells CASSQERLAGGWNEQFF. The CDR3 DNA reads TGCGCCAGCAGCCAAGAGCGGCTAGCGGGAGGGTGGAATGAGCAGTTCTTC.

The chain is built from TRBV3-1 (or the pseudogene TRBV3-2) and TRBJ1-1; a weak D match, TRBD1 (5 bases). Trimming took 4 bases from V and 0 from J, leaving 12 bases between them. Germline V lookup: CDR1 LGHDT, CDR2 YNNKEL (reference sequence). CDR3 length equals 15 residues. CDR3 residues: CASSPPGHMNTEAFF. CDR3 nucleotide sequence: TGTGCCAGCAGCCCACCTGGACACATGAACACTGAAGCTTTCTTT.

This rearrangement joins TRBV6-2 or TRBV6-3 to TRBJ2-7; TRBD1 matches 9 bases. The CDR3 is made up of 16 amino acids. With V trimmed by 4 bases and J by 1 base, 8 bases remained unmatched. The V gene's germline CDR1 is MNHEY and CDR2 SVGEGT. CDR3 amino acids: CASSSPRTGASYEQYF. The CDR3 nucleotides are TGTGCCAGCAGTTCCCCTCGGACAGGGGCGTCCTACGAGCAGTACTTC.

The rearrangement links TRBV7-2 to TRBJ2-7; D may be TRBD1 (6 bases). Trimming left V 2 bases short and J 2 bases short, with 16 bases between. Germline V lookup: CDR1 SGHTA, CDR2 FQGNSA. The CDR3 sequence is 16 residues long. The CDR3 here is CASSLRPRTDPYEQYF. The CDR3 DNA reads TGTGCCAGCAGCTTAAGGCCGAGGACAGATCCCTACGAGCAGTACTTC. Full variable domain (remainder filled in from reference TRBV7-2 and TRBJ2-7): GAGVSQSPSNKVTEKGKDVELRCDPISGHTALYWYRQSLGQGLEFLIYFQGNSAPDKSGLPSDRFSAERTGGSVSTLTIQRTQQEDSAVYLCASSLRPRTDPYEQYFGPGTRLTVT.

The CDR3 region is CASSLSGPSTDTQYF. CDR3 sequence (DNA): TGTGCCAGCAGCCTTAGCGGGCCTAGCACAGATACGCAGTATTTT. This rearrangement joins TRBV5-4 to TRBJ2-3; TRBD2 matches 7 bases. Germline values: CDR1 SGHNT, CDR2 YYREEE (reference sequence). The ends lost 4 bases at V and 0 bases at J; junction bases unmatched: 5. The CDR3 length is 15 residues.

This chain joins TRBV4-3 and TRBJ2-3, with a possible D match to TRBD2 (6 bases). V lost 0 bases, J lost 0 bases, and 19 bases lay in between. Germline V lookup: CDR1 LGHNA, CDR2 YSLEER. The CDR3 sequence is 19 residues long. For the CDR3, the DNA is TGCGCCAGCAGCCAAGATCGCTCGGGAGCCGCTCTTAGCACAGATACGCAGTATTTT. Its protein is CASSQDRSGAALSTDTQYF.

V usage is TRBV9 and J usage is TRBJ2-7; 14 bases fit TRBD2. CDR1 and CDR2 from the germline V gene are SGDLS and YYNGEE. The junction had 15 bases not matched to a gene; V was cut back by 6 bases and J by 1 base. This CDR3 is built from 19 residues. The CDR3 bases are TGTGCCAGCAACATTAAGGGGACTAGCGGGAGTGCCGCTTCCTACGAGCAGTACTTC. It is translated as CASNIKGTSGSAASYEQYF.

This clone was seen a handful of times. The V gene is TRBV6-6, the J gene TRBJ1-2; 11 bases are a match to TRBD1. Germline-derived CDR1 and CDR2 are MNHNY and SVGAGI (reference sequence). V shed 4 bases, J shed 5 bases, and the junction held 9 bases outside the gene matches. This CDR3 comprises 16 residues. The CDR3, as DNA: TGTGCCAGCAGTTCAATTACCGGGACAGGGGGGTATGGCTACACCTTC. Amino acid sequence: CASSSITGTGGYGYTF.

The V gene is TRBV19, the J gene TRBJ1-5; TRBD1 aligns across 7 bases. V shed 6 bases, J shed 6 bases, and the junction held 14 bases outside the gene matches. This CDR3 spans 16 amino acids. Germline assignment: CDR1 LNHDA and CDR2 SQIVND (reference sequence). CDR3 nucleotides: TGTGCCAGTAGCTTATCTCCGAGGACAGGAATTCAGCCCCAGCATTTT. Amino acid sequence: CASSLSPRTGIQPQHF. Using reference TRBV19 and TRBJ1-5 for the parts outside the CDR3, the full variable domain is DGGITQSPKYLFRKEGQNVTLSCEQNLNHDAMYWYRQDPGQGLRLIYYSQIVNDFQKGDIAEGYSVSREKKESFPLTVTSAQKNPTAFYLCASSLSPRTGIQPQHFGDGTRLSIL.

The J gene is TRBJ1-5, the V gene TRBV2; D possibly corresponds to TRBD1 (5 bases). Deletions cut 6 bases from V and 8 bases from J, with 14 bases between. This CDR3 has 13 amino acids. CDR1 and CDR2 from the germline V gene are SNHLY and FYNNEI. The CDR3 bases are TGTGCCAGCAGGGGCCAGGGAAAAGAGCCCCAGCATTTT. Protein product: CASRGQGKEPQHF. The variable domain in full, with the rest retrieved from reference TRBV2 and TRBJ1-5, is EPEVTQTPSHQVTQMGQEVILRCVPISNHLYFYWYRQILGQKVEFLVSFYNNEISEKSEIFDDQFSVERPDGSNFTLKIRSTKLEDSAMYFCASRGQGKEPQHFGDGTRLSIL.

In this sample, this clone turned up a few times. The V gene is TRBV9, the J gene TRBJ2-1, with D possibly TRBD1 on 6 matching bases. Germline V lookup: CDR1 SGDLS, CDR2 YYNGEE. The CDR3 is made up of 15 amino acids. Trimming stripped 0 bases from V and 1 base from J, with 8 bases between. DNA for the CDR3: TGTGCCAGCAGCGTAGGGGACATTTCCTACAATGAGCAGTTCTTC. Translation gives CASSVGDISYNEQFF.

The chain has TRBV7-2 and TRBJ2-7; 9 bases line up with TRBD1. Germline V gene lookup returns CDR1 SGHTA and CDR2 FQGNSA. V trimming: 0 bases; J trimming: 5 bases; junction bases outside the gene matches: 8. CDR3 size: 16 residues. CDR3 DNA: TGTGCCAGCAGCTTAGCGTCCGGGACAGGGAGCCACGAGCAGTACTTC. Amino acid sequence: CASSLASGTGSHEQYF. Variable domain in full (rest from reference TRBV7-2 and TRBJ2-7): GAGVSQSPSNKVTEKGKDVELRCDPISGHTALYWYRQSLGQGLEFLIYFQGNSAPDKSGLPSDRFSAERTGGSVSTLTIQRTQQEDSAVYLCASSLASGTGSHEQYFGPGTRLTVT.

This clone has a count of ten or more. V and J are TRBV9 and TRBJ2-2, with 8 nucleotides matching TRBD1. CDR1 is SGDLS, CDR2 YYNGEE, per germline. J lost 4 bases, V lost 4 bases, and 3 bases had no gene match. The CDR3 spans 14 residues. The chain's CDR3 is CASSRQGRTGELFF. As DNA, the CDR3 is TGTGCCAGCAGCAGACAGGGGCGCACCGGGGAGCTGTTTTTT.

CDR3 loop: CASGTERTQYF. CDR3 coding DNA: TGTGCCAGCGGCACGGAGAGGACCCAGTACTTC. The chain employs TRBV2 and TRBJ2-5; unclear D gene. The V end was cut by 8 bases, the J end by 7 bases, with 11 bases between. There are 11 residues in the CDR3. CDR1 is SNHLY, CDR2 FYNNEI, per germline.

The chain is built from TRBV4-3 and TRBJ1-4; tentatively, D is TRBD1 (5 bases). This CDR3 is built from 15 residues. Germline V lookup: CDR1 LGHNA, CDR2 YSLEER. Trimming shortened V by 4 bases and J by 8 bases, and 17 bases separated the two germline ends. The CDR3 DNA reads TGCGCCAGCAGCCCCAGCGGGGGGGGGTACGAAAAACTGTTTTTT. Amino acids: CASSPSGGGYEKLFF.

This sequence joins TRBV6-5 and TRBJ2-1, with 7 bases matching TRBD2. This CDR3 region has 14 residues. After removal of 2 bases from V and 5 bases from J, the junction contained 3 bases not matched to a gene. Germline V gives CDR1 MNHEY, CDR2 SVGAGI. The CDR3 coding sequence is TGTGCCAGCAGTTACGCGGGAGAAGACAATGAGCAGTTCTTC. It translates to CASSYAGEDNEQFF.

Many counts were recorded for this clone. V is TRBV9 and J is TRBJ2-7, with 9 bases aligning to TRBD2. Germline V gene sequence: CDR1 SGDLS, CDR2 YYNGEE. The CDR3 is 16 amino acids. The ends lost 4 bases at V and 1 base at J; junction bases unmatched: 9. The CDR3 DNA reads as TGTGCCAGCAGCCGGACCGGGACTAGCACATCCTACGAGCAGTACTTC. Protein sequence: CASSRTGTSTSYEQYF.